The 25 T cell receptor beta chains below were found in one sample sequenced in a study of type 1 regulatory T cells. Antigens for these TCRs are unknown. Each CDR3 protein gets one entry after TCRdb re-called the reads with MiXCR. The sample records over 55,000 distinct CDR3 sequences, 45% to 50% being singletons. The sample comprised cultured non-Tr1 T cells, either the whole culture or a sorted T cell fraction (not recorded which). Source of these receptors: a human donor in good health.

The sample holds a few counts of this clonotype. The chain couples TRBV11-2 to TRBJ1-1; TRBD1 aligns across 8 bases. Per germline, CDR1 SGHAT and CDR2 FQNNGV. This CDR3 is 13 amino acids long. Trimming cost V 2 bases and J 11 bases; bases outside gene matches: 7. Written as DNA, the CDR3 is TGTGCCAGCAGCTTATCCGGACAGGGCGTGGCTTTCTTT. Translation: CASSLSGQGVAFF.

This chain links TRBV7-9 with TRBJ1-4; 7 bases are shared with TRBD1. The CDR3 sequence is 14 residues long. Trimming cost V 5 bases and J 7 bases; bases outside gene matches: 7. The germline CDR1 and CDR2 sequences are SEHNR and FQNEAQ (reference sequence). CDR3: CASSHGTVGEKLFF. CDR3 sequence (DNA): TGTGCCAGCAGCCACGGGACAGTGGGTGAAAAACTGTTTTTT.

V and J are TRBV7-9 and TRBJ2-3; the D call may be TRBD1 or TRBD2 (5 bases each). The length of the CDR3 is 15 residues. Trimming took 5 bases from V and 0 from J, leaving 12 bases between them. The germline V gene encodes CDR1 SEHNR and CDR2 FQNEAQ (reference sequence). CDR3 in amino acids: CASSPGTVSTDTQYF. The CDR3 DNA follows: TGTGCCAGCAGCCCCGGGACGGTGAGCACAGATACGCAGTATTTT.

The table lists this clonotype with a few counts. The V and J genes are TRBV3-1 and TRBJ2-2, with a possible D match to TRBD2 (6 bases). The CDR3 runs 15 residues. CDR1 is LGHDT and CDR2 is YNNKEL in the germline V gene (reference sequence). V was trimmed by 3 bases and J by 4 bases, leaving 12 bases between them. CDR3 loop: CASSQRDGGTGELFF. The CDR3 nucleotides are TGTGCCAGCAGCCAGAGAGACGGGGGCACCGGGGAGCTGTTTTTT.

This rearrangement joins TRBV20-1 to TRBJ1-2, with D possibly matching TRBD1 (5 bases). The V end was cut by 3 bases, the J end by 7 bases, with 18 bases between. Germline V gives CDR1 DFQATT, CDR2 SNEGSKA (reference sequence). This CDR3 has 14 amino acids. CDR3 in amino acids: CSARTAHTGVGYTF. For the CDR3, the DNA is TGCAGTGCTAGGACAGCCCACACGGGGGTTGGCTACACCTTC.

In its sample, this clonotype was seen a few times. The gene calls are TRBV7-2 and TRBJ1-6, with D perhaps matching TRBD1 (6 bases). V was clipped by 6 bases and J by 10 bases, with 16 bases between them. Per germline, CDR1 SGHTA and CDR2 FQGNSA. The CDR3 loop spans 14 amino acids. The CDR3 nucleotides are TGTGCCAGCAGATTCTCAGGGGAGGGATCACCCCTCCACTTT. Residues: CASRFSGEGSPLHF.

The chain combines TRBV5-1 with TRBJ2-1, with D possibly TRBD2 on 7 matching bases. Germline-derived CDR1 and CDR2 are SGHRS and YFSETQ. This CDR3 comprises 15 residues. The V and J ends lost 0 bases and 7 bases respectively, with 14 bases between them. CDR3 amino acids: CASSLGAGAGNEQFF. The CDR3 nucleotides are TGCGCCAGCAGCTTGGGCGCGGGGGCCGGGAATGAGCAGTTCTTC.

The chain has TRBV5-1 and TRBJ2-2, with 7 bases fitting TRBD1. With V trimmed by 4 bases and J by 5 bases, 11 bases remained unmatched. CDR3 length: 16 residues. Germline V gives CDR1 SGHRS, CDR2 YFSETQ. The CDR3 reads CASSRSAGGETGELFF. DNA for the CDR3: TGCGCCAGCAGCCGGTCCGCAGGGGGTGAAACCGGGGAGCTGTTTTTT.

This sequence joins TRBV6-1 and TRBJ1-2; D gene unclear. The V and J ends lost 6 bases and 12 bases respectively, with 14 bases between them. The CDR3 loop spans 11 amino acids. CDR1 and CDR2 (germline): MNHNS, SASEGT. CDR3 sequence: CASSWTPRNTF. The CDR3 nucleotides are TGTGCCAGCAGCTGGACCCCCCGGAACACCTTC.

CDR3 loop: CASRRMDRPTDTQYF. CDR3 nucleotide sequence: TGTGCCAGCAGAAGGATGGACAGACCCACAGATACGCAGTATTTT. The chain employs TRBV7-9 and TRBJ2-3; perhaps TRBD1 as D (6 bases). Germline-derived CDR1 and CDR2 are SEHNR and FQNEAQ (reference sequence). V was trimmed by 6 bases and J by 2 bases, leaving 15 bases between them. This CDR3 comprises 15 residues.

The rearrangement uses TRBV20-1 and TRBJ2-5, with no clear D. V shed 5 bases and J shed 7 bases, with 17 bases lying between them. The germline V gene encodes CDR1 DFQATT and CDR2 SNEGSKA (reference sequence). This CDR3 region has 13 residues. The CDR3, as DNA: TGCAGTGCTCCTCCGGGCCAAAAGGGGACCCAGTACTTC. Amino acid sequence: CSAPPGQKGTQYF.

This clonotype has only one observation. The V call is TRBV7-3, the J call TRBJ2-5; D is possibly TRBD1 or TRBD2 (5 bases each). The CDR3 spans 13 residues. Between the trimmed V and J ends, which lost 5 bases and 4 bases, there was a span of 11 bases. Germline V gene data show CDR1 as SGHTA and CDR2 as FQGTGA. The CDR3 reads CASSAGALETQYF. CDR3 in DNA: TGTGCCAGCAGCGCCGGGGCATTAGAGACCCAGTACTTC.

V and J are TRBV12-3 or TRBV12-4 and TRBJ1-6; D remains ambiguous. Trimming stripped 5 bases from V and 7 bases from J, with 15 bases between. CDR3 length: 15 amino acids. The CDR3 DNA reads TGTGCCAGCAGTCTTTTCGGGCAGTCCAATTCACCCCTCCACTTT. It translates to CASSLFGQSNSPLHF.

This clonotype was detected only once. V gene TRBV4-2 combines with J gene TRBJ2-7, with a tentative D call TRBD1 (6 bases). Trimming removed 5 bases from V and 2 bases from J, with 16 bases in between. This CDR3 contains 15 residues. Germline V lookup: CDR1 LGHNA, CDR2 YNFKEQ. CDR3 in DNA: TGTGCCAGCAGCTCGGAGGACAGAGGTGCCTACGAGCAGTACTTC. Its protein is CASSSEDRGAYEQYF.

V is TRBV5-1 and J is TRBJ2-7; a weak D match, TRBD2 (5 bases). CDR3 length: 14 amino acids. With 8 bases removed from V and 2 bases from J, the gap between germline ends came to 17 bases. Germline loops: CDR1 SGHRS, CDR2 YFSETQ. CDR3 sequence reads: CARPPGSWAYEQYF. The DNA for the CDR3 is TGCGCCAGGCCGCCGGGGTCCTGGGCCTACGAGCAGTACTTC.

This clonotype was recorded only once. The gene calls are TRBV12-3 or TRBV12-4 and TRBJ1-2, with D tentatively TRBD1 (6 bases). The CDR3 length is 15 residues. V was shortened by 7 bases and J by 4 bases, with 19 bases between the two germline ends. CDR3 bases: TGTGCCAGCACCCCCCAACAGGGAGCCCTCTATGGCTACACCTTC. Translation: CASTPQQGALYGYTF.

The genes are TRBV7-8 and TRBJ1-4; 9 bases are a match to TRBD1. The CDR3 is made up of 14 amino acids. After removal of 5 bases from V and 8 bases from J, the junction contained 6 bases not matched to a gene. Per the germline V gene, CDR1 is SGHVS and CDR2 is FQNEAQ. The CDR3 nucleotides are TGTGCCAGCAGCGTCCGGGACAGGGTGGAAAAACTGTTTTTT. This translates into CASSVRDRVEKLFF.

This clonotype was observed a few times. V usage is TRBV7-9 and J usage is TRBJ2-3; no reliable D call. Germline V CDR1 and CDR2: SEHNR, FQNEAQ (reference sequence). The CDR3 is 13 amino acids. Trimming pared 4 bases from V and 2 bases from J, leaving 7 bases between. CDR3 DNA: TGTGCCAGCAGCTCGATTCCCACAGATACGCAGTATTTT. It translates to CASSSIPTDTQYF.

This clonotype was picked up a small number of times. The chain couples TRBV27 to TRBJ2-1; 9 bases fit TRBD1. The germline V gene has CDR1 MNHEY and CDR2 SMNVEV (reference sequence). J gave up 6 bases and V 5 bases, and 11 bases lay outside the gene matches. The CDR3 totals 16 residues. CDR3 amino acids: CASSPRGQGSTNEQFF. The CDR3 DNA reads TGTGCCAGCAGTCCAAGAGGACAGGGGTCAACCAATGAGCAGTTCTTC.

The chain is built from TRBV7-9 and TRBJ2-5, with 8 bases lining up with TRBD1. Germline trimming cut 3 bases from V and 1 base from J; bases unmatched to any gene: 10. CDR1 and CDR2 (germline): SEHNR, FQNEAQ (reference sequence). The CDR3 runs to 17 residues. The CDR3 nucleotides read TGTGCCAGCAGCTTCGGGGACAGGCCCAGCTCCCAAGAGACCCAGTACTTC. Protein product: CASSFGDRPSSQETQYF.

This sequence joins TRBV7-8 and TRBJ2-2; the match to TRBD1 covers 9 bases. The CDR3 has 14 amino acids. Germline loops: CDR1 SGHVS, CDR2 FQNEAQ. V lost 3 bases, J lost 7 bases, and 3 bases stayed unmatched. CDR3 sequence: CASSFGQGIGELFF. The CDR3 bases are TGTGCCAGCAGCTTTGGACAGGGGATCGGGGAGCTGTTTTTT.

The rearrangement joins TRBV3-1 to TRBJ2-5; D might be TRBD2 (6 bases). The V gene lost 4 bases and the J gene lost 3 bases, with 9 bases spanning the gap. The germline CDR1 and CDR2 sequences are LGHDT and YNNKEL (reference sequence). There are 13 residues in the CDR3. In DNA, the CDR3 is TGTGCCAGCAGCCGGGGGGTGAAAGAGACCCAGTACTTC. This gives the protein CASSRGVKETQYF.

This clonotype appeared once. The chain combines TRBV19 with TRBJ2-5; TRBD1 matches 10 bases. Germline V CDR1 and CDR2: LNHDA, SQIVND (reference sequence). This CDR3 comprises 15 residues. Trimming cost V 4 bases and J 1 base; bases outside gene matches: 3. The CDR3 region has the DNA TGTGCCAGTAGTAACTGGGACAGGGGCCAAGAGACCCAGTACTTC. Protein sequence: CASSNWDRGQETQYF.

This clonotype has more than one count but fewer than ten. The V gene is TRBV5-1, the J gene TRBJ1-1, with D possibly matching TRBD1 (5 bases). Germline lookup yields CDR1 SGHRS and CDR2 YFSETQ. The CDR3 runs to 15 residues. V was pared by 1 base and J by 4 bases, with 14 bases between. For the CDR3, the DNA is TGCGCCAGCAGCTTGTTGTCCACGGGGGGCACTGAAGCTTTCTTT. This codes for CASSLLSTGGTEAFF.

This chain joins TRBV3-1 and TRBJ1-5; D is unresolved. V lost 3 bases, J lost 1 base, and 7 bases lay in between. The CDR3 totals 14 residues. CDR1 is LGHDT, CDR2 YNNKEL, per germline (reference sequence). The CDR3 sequence: CASSQWVSNQPQHF. As DNA, the CDR3 is TGTGCCAGCAGCCAGTGGGTAAGCAATCAGCCCCAGCATTTT.